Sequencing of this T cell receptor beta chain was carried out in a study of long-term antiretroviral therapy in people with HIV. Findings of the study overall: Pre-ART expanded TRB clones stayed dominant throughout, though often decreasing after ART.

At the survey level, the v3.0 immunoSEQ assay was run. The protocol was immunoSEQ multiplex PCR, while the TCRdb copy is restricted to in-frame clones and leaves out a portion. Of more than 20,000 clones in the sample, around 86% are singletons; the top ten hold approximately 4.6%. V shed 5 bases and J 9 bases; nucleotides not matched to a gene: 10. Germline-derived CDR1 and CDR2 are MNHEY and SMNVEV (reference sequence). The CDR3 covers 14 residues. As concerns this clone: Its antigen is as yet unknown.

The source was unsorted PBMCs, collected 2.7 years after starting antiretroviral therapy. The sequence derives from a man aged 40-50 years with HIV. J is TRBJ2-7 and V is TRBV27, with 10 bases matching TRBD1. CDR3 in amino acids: CASSPGQGRMWQYF. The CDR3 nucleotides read TGTGCCAGCAGTCCGGGACAGGGGAGGATGTGGCAGTACTTC.